This T cell receptor beta chain was captured in a study of T cell responses to AZD1222 COVID-19 vaccine. The data were produced by immunoSEQ multiplex PCR, yet TCRdb's version contains in-frame clones alone and is incomplete. The table shows about 150,000 clones, with 91% occurring only once. The source is an adult who received the AZD1222 COVID-19 vaccine. The starting material was peripheral blood, obtained 28 days after the second AZD1222 dose.

This chain's CDR3 is CASSVAKGRDYGYTF. For the CDR3, the DNA is TGTGCCAGCAGCGTAGCGAAGGGTAGGGACTATGGCTACACCTTC. This chain uses TRBV9 with TRBJ1-2; D ambiguous. V dropped 0 bases and J dropped 3 bases, with 12 bases sitting between them. This CDR3 is 15 amino acids long. Germline assignment: CDR1 SGDLS and CDR2 YYNGEE.